A selection of T cell receptor beta chains follows, all from one sample in a study of control samples from healthy donors and cancer patients. Sequencing was performed with immunoSEQ multiplex PCR; in TCRdb, only in-frame clones are kept and a portion is missing. The sample records 170,000 or so clones, roughly 90% being singletons. Source material: blood. The receptors shown here come from a woman between 50 and 59 years old in good health. Both conserved end residues are part of each CDR3. Fields, in order: CDR3 length, V gene, D gene, J gene, CDR3 DNA, CDR3 protein. A D gene is named only where the DNA matches it firmly.

18	TRBV14	TRBD2	TRBJ2-2	TGTGCCAGCAGCCTAAAACCCGGACTAGCGGTAAACACCGGGGAGCTGTTTTTT	CASSLKPGLAVNTGELFF
14	TRBV7-3	NA	TRBJ2-1	TGTGCCAGCAGCTCGGACGGATCCTACAATGAGCAGTTCTTC	CASSSDGSYNEQFF
15	TRBV5-1	NA	TRBJ2-5	TGCGCCAGCACTAGGAGTGGGAGTGGGGCGGAGACCCAGTACTTC	CASTRSGSGAETQYF
11	TRBV11-3	NA	TRBJ2-7	TGTGCCAGCAGCTTAGGGGACGAGCAGTACTTC	CASSLGDEQYF
15	TRBV9	NA	TRBJ2-7	TGTGCCAGCAGCGTAGATGTCCTATCTAGCTACGAGCAGTACTTC	CASSVDVLSSYEQYF
17	TRBV4-3	TRBD2	TRBJ2-3	TGCGCCAGCAGCCAAATCGGGAGGGCCCGAGGTGGAGATACGCAGTATTTT	CASSQIGRARGGDTQYF
11	TRBV20-1	NA	TRBJ1-2	TGCAGTGCAACAACCAGACCCGGCTACACCTTC	CSATTRPGYTF
15	TRBV6-6	NA	TRBJ1-5	TGTGCCAGCAGTGGTGGGTTAGTTGTAGGTCAGCCCCAGCATTTT	CASSGGLVVGQPQHF
12	TRBV5-6	NA	TRBJ1-2	TGTGCCAGCAGCCCGGGGACGTATGGCTACACCTTC	CASSPGTYGYTF
14	TRBV24-1	NA	TRBJ1-1	TGTGCCACCAGTGATTTGCAGGGACCAGTGGGAGCTTTCTTT	CATSDLQGPVGAFF
14	TRBV5-4	NA	TRBJ1-5	TGTGCCAGCAGCTCCGACCGGGTGGGACAGCCCCAGCATTTT	CASSSDRVGQPQHF
14	TRBV6-5	TRBD1	TRBJ1-2	TGTGCCAGCGCCTCGGAGACAGGGTGGTATGGCTACACCTTC	CASASETGWYGYTF
11	TRBV27	NA	TRBJ2-4	TGTGCCAGCGGGTGGGGAAACATTCAGTACTTC	CASGWGNIQYF
14	TRBV5-1	TRBD1	TRBJ2-7	TGCGCCAGCAGCTTACAGGGGGGCTCCTACGAGCAGTACTTC	CASSLQGGSYEQYF
11	TRBV12-3/TRBV12-4	NA	TRBJ2-5	TGTGCCAGCAGCCCAAAAGAGACCCAGTACTTC	CASSPKETQYF
13	TRBV12-3/TRBV12-4	TRBD1	TRBJ1-2	TGTGCCAGCAGTCGGGACAGTAGGAATGGCTACACCTTC	CASSRDSRNGYTF
14	TRBV6-5	TRBD1	TRBJ2-7	TGTGCCAGCAGTTACTCCGGGACAGGGTTTGAGCAGTACTTC	CASSYSGTGFEQYF
17	TRBV6-4	TRBD1	TRBJ1-1	TGTGCCAGCAGTGACTCGGGACAGGGCGTTATGAACACTGAAGCTTTCTTT	CASSDSGQGVMNTEAFF
15	TRBV7-2	TRBD1	TRBJ2-3	TGTGCCAGCAGCTCGGGACAGGGGGTGGGAGATACGCAGTATTTT	CASSSGQGVGDTQYF
13	TRBV15	NA	TRBJ1-5	TGTGCCACCAGCAGAGATCTGGATCAGCCCCAGCATTTT	CATSRDLDQPQHF
15	TRBV30	TRBD1	TRBJ2-3	TGTGCCTGGAGTGCCACGTCAGGGGGCGCGGATACGCAGTATTTT	CAWSATSGGADTQYF